A single sample gave rise to the 5 T cell receptor beta chains below, sequenced in a study of blood T cell repertoires in COVID-19. Clones were sequenced by immunoSEQ multiplex PCR, and TCRdb holds only the in-frame ones, with some missing. The sample contains 110,000 to 150,000 clones, 75% to 90% of which appear only once. The specimen was peripheral blood. The source of these receptors is a woman aged 55-75 years with active COVID-19.

This clone was recorded only once. The V call is TRBV18, the J call TRBJ2-2; D may be TRBD2 (6 bases). Trimming took off 8 bases at V and 4 bases at J, with 11 bases between the two ends. Germline lookup yields CDR1 KGHSH and CDR2 LQKENI. CDR3 length equals 13 residues. This CDR3 is CASRTTSTGELFF. CDR3 sequence (DNA): TGTGCCAGCCGGACTACTTCCACCGGGGAGCTGTTTTTT.

This clone was picked up one time. The chain is built from TRBV7-6 and TRBJ1-4, with D possibly TRBD1 on 6 matching bases. The CDR3 is 15 amino acids. The germline CDR1 and CDR2 sequences are SGHVS and FNYEAQ. V was clipped by 4 bases and J by 7 bases, with 16 bases between them. The CDR3 nucleotides read TGTGCCAGCAGCTCGGGGGGCGGCATAGGTGAAAAACTGTTTTTT. Translated: CASSSGGGIGEKLFF. Using reference TRBV7-6 and TRBJ1-4 for the parts outside the CDR3, the full variable domain is GAGVSQSPRYKVTKRGQDVALRCDPISGHVSLYWYRQALGQGPEFLTYFNYEAQQDKSGLPNDRFSAERPEGSISTLTIQRTEQRDSAMYRCASSSGGGIGEKLFFGSGTQLSVL.

This chain joins TRBV29-1 and TRBJ2-7; D possibly corresponds to TRBD2 (6 bases). V was trimmed by 4 bases and J by 6 bases, leaving 13 bases between them. Germline loops: CDR1 SQVTM, CDR2 ANQGSEA. The CDR3 runs 12 residues. The chain's CDR3 is CSVVGGPGEQYF. The CDR3 nucleotides read TGCAGCGTTGTCGGGGGTCCGGGCGAGCAGTACTTC.

The V and J genes are TRBV3-1 (or the pseudogene TRBV3-2) and TRBJ2-1; D call uncertain. Deletions cut 0 bases from V and 5 bases from J, with 8 bases between. CDR3 length: 14 residues. Germline V lookup: CDR1 LGHDT, CDR2 YNNKEL (reference sequence). The CDR3 sequence: CASSQDVRDNEQFF. The DNA of the CDR3 is TGTGCCAGCAGCCAAGACGTACGGGACAATGAGCAGTTCTTC.

The chain employs TRBV5-6 and TRBJ1-1; tentatively, D is TRBD1 (6 bases). Trimming cost V 7 bases and J 0 bases, with 10 bases left between them. The CDR3 consists of 13 residues. Germline assignment: CDR1 SGHDT and CDR2 YYEEEE. The CDR3 here is CASAQGMNTEAFF. In nucleotides, the CDR3 is TGTGCCAGCGCACAGGGAATGAACACTGAAGCTTTCTTT. Together with reference TRBV5-6 and TRBJ1-1, the CDR3 gives the full variable domain: DAGVTQSPTHLIKTRGQQVTLRCSPKSGHDTVSWYQQALGQGPQFIFQYYEEEERQRGNFPDRFSGHQFPNYSSELNVNALLLGDSALYLCASAQGMNTEAFFGQGTRLTVV.